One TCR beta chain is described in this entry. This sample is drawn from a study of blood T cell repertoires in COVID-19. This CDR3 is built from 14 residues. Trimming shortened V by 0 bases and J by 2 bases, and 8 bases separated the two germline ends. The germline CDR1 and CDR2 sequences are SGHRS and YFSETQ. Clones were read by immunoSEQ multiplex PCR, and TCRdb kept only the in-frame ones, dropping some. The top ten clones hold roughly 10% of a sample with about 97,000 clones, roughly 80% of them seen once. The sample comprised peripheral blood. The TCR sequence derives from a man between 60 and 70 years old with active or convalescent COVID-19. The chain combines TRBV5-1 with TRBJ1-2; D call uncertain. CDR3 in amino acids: CASSLDPRNYGYTF. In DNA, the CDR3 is TGCGCCAGCAGCTTGGACCCGAGAAACTATGGCTACACCTTC. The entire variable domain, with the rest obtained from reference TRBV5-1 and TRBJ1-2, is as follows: KAGVTQTPRYLIKTRGQQVTLSCSPISGHRSVSWYQQTPGQGLQFLFEYFSETQRNKGNFPGRFSGRQFSNSRSEMNVSTLELGDSALYLCASSLDPRNYGYTFGSGTRLTVV.